This TCR beta chain was sequenced in a study of cytomegalovirus exposure and HLA in healthy donors. Study-level findings and limits: Earlier findings revealed that most TCR beta V segments proved productive either about 90% or about 30% of the time. Some TCR beta chains (roughly 150 of them) were listed as cytomegalovirus-associated. In a later analysis, specific HLA alleles were associated with 15,000 to 20,000 TCR beta sequences at a 0.05 false discovery rate.

Germline V gene data show CDR1 as SGHVT and CDR2 as SQSDAQ. V was cut by 1 base and J by 4 bases, with 7 bases left in between. There are 14 residues in the CDR3. With regard to this clone: What it binds is unknown.

The PCR ran on 60 Vbeta and 13 Jbeta primers. Produced via immunoSEQ multiplex PCR; TCRdb's table is partial and in-frame only. The sample has about 110,000 clones; 69% are singletons. V usage is TRBV7-4 and J usage is TRBJ1-4, with unresolved D. The sample consisted of PBMCs. The TCR sequence derives from a woman between 65 and 79 years old in good health and CMV-seropositive. The CDR3 nucleotides are TGTGCCAGCAGCTTAGTCCCTCGTAATGAAAAACTGTTTTTT. It codes for CASSLVPRNEKLFF. The full variable domain, in which reference TRBV7-4 and TRBJ1-4 provide the parts outside the CDR3, is GAGVSQSPRYKVAKRGRDVALRCDSISGHVTLYWYRQTLGQGSEVLTYSQSDAQRDKSGRPSGRFSAERPERSVSTLKIQRTEQGDSAVYLCASSLVPRNEKLFFGSGTQLSVL.